This record covers a single TCR beta chain. Its antigen is not known. The data belong to a study of cytomegalovirus exposure and HLA in healthy donors. The germline V gene has CDR1 GTSNPN and CDR2 SVGIG (reference sequence). The J segment lost 1 base and the V segment lost 5 bases, leaving 4 bases of the junction unmatched. The CDR3 contains 13 residues. Overall study findings and caveats: Overall, approximately 150 TCR beta chains were annotated as cytomegalovirus-associated. Later on, analysis showed that most CMV-associated TCR beta chains appeared to be HLA-restricted.

A multiplex PCR was run with 60 Vbeta primers and 13 Jbeta primers. The protocol was immunoSEQ multiplex PCR, while the TCRdb copy is restricted to in-frame clones and leaves out a portion. The data show around 130,000 clones, around 83% seen once. This TCR came from a woman younger than 30 in good health and CMV-seropositive. The source material was PBMCs. The chain has TRBV30 and TRBJ2-7; TRBD2 matches at 8 bases. The CDR3 loop reads CAWSGGASYEQYF. Here the CDR3 DNA reads TGTGCCTGGTCCGGGGGGGCGTCCTACGAGCAGTACTTC.